This T cell receptor (beta chain) was recovered during a study of T cell responses to AZD1222 COVID-19 vaccine. Turning to the study itself: Whether given at about 4 or about 12 weeks, second doses were pooled.

The sample holds a few counts of this clone. The antigen remains unidentified. Overall study findings and caveats: A mostly white British donor set with more females was recruited, and clonal diversity was possibly underestimated.

This table comes from immunoSEQ multiplex PCR, and its TCRdb copy is limited to in-frame clones, with some not included. The sample lists some 130,000 clones; 80% to 90% were seen once. The starting material was peripheral blood, obtained on day 0 of AZD1222 vaccination. The receptor comes from an adult in good health.

The CDR3: CASSRSPGTDSYEQYF. The CDR3 region has the DNA TGTGCCAGTAGTAGATCGCCTGGGACAGACTCCTACGAGCAGTACTTC. The chain combines TRBV19 with TRBJ2-7; 7 bases map to TRBD1. V was pared by 4 bases and J by 0 bases, with 9 bases of the junction left unmatched. This CDR3 is 16 amino acids long. CDR1 and CDR2 from the germline V gene are LNHDA and SQIVND (reference sequence). Based on the CDR3 plus reference TRBV19 and TRBJ2-7, the full variable domain is DGGITQSPKYLFRKEGQNVTLSCEQNLNHDAMYWYRQDPGQGLRLIYYSQIVNDFQKGDIAEGYSVSREKKESFPLTVTSAQKNPTAFYLCASSRSPGTDSYEQYFGPGTRLTVT.